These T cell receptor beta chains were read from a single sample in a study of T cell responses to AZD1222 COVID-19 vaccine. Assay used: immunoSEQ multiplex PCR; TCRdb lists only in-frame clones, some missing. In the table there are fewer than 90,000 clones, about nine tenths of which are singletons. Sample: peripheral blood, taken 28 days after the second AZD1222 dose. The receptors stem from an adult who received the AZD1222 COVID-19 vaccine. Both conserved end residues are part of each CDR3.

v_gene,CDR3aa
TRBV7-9,CASSLALGKRRYNEQFF
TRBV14,CASSQGGGRHPSSYGYTF
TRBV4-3,CASSSRAGSVYGYTF
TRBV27,CASSWIGGKGEKLFF
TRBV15,CATSRDSSGNEKLFF
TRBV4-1,CASSQGMGQGASGGYTF
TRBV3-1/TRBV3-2,CASSPRLAGTDTQYF
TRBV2,CASSDIVGAGTEAFF
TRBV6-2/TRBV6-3,CASSYSAGSGNYGYTF
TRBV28,CASSPGGLSNYGYTF
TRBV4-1,CASSPDRFFSTEAFF
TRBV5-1,CASSLEESAGGYEQFF